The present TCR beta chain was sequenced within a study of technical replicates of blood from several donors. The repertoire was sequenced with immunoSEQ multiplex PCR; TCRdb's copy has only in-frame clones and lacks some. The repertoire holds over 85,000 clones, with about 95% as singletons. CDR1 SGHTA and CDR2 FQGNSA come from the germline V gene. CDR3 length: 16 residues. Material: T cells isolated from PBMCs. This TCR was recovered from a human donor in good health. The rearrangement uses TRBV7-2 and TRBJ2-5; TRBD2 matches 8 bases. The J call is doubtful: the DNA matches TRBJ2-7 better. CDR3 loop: CASSHMSSGSGDEQYF. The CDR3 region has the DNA TGTGCCAGCAGCCATATGTCCAGCGGGAGTGGCGACGAGCAGTACTTC.